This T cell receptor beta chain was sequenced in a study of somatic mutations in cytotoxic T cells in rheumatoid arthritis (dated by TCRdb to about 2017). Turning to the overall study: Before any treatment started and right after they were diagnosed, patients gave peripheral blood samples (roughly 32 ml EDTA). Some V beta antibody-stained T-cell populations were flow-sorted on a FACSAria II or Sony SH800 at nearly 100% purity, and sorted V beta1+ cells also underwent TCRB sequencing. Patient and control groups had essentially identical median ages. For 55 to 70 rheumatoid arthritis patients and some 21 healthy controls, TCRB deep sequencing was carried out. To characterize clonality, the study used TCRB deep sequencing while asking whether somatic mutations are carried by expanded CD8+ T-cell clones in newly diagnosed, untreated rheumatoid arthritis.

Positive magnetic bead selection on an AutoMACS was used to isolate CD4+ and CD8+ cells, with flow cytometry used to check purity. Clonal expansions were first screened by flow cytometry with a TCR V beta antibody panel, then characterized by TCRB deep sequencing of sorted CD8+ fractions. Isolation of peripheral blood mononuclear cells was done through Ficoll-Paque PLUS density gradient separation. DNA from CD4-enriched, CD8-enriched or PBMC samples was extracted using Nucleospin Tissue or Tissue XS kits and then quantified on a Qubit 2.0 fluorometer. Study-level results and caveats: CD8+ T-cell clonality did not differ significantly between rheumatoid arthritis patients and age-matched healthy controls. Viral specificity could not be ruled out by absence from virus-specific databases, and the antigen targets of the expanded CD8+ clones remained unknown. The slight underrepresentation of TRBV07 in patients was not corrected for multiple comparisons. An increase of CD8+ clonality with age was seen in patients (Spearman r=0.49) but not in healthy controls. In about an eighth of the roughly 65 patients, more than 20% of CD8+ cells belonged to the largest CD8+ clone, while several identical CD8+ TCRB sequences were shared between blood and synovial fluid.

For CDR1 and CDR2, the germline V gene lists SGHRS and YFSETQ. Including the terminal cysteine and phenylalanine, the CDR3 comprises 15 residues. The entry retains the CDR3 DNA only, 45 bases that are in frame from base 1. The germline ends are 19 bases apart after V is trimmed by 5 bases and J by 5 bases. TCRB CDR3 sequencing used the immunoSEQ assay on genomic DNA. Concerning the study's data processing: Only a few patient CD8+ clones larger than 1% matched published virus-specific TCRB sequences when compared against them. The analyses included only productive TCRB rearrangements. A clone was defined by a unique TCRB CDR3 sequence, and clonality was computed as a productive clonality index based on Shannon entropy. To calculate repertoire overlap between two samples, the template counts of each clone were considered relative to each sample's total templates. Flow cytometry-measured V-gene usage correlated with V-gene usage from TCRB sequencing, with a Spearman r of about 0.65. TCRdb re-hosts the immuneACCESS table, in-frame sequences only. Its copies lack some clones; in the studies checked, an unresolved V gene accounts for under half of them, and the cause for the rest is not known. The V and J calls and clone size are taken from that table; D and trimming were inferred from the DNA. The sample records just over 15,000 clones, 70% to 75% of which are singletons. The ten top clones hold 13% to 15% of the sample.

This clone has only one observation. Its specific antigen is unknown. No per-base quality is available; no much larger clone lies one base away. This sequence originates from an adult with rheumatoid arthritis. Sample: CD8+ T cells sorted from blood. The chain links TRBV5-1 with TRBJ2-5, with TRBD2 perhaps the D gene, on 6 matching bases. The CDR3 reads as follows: CASSFVWGDGETQYF. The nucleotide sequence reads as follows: TGCGCCAGCAGTTTTGTCTGGGGGGACGGGGAGACCCAGTACTTC.